The 17 T cell receptor beta chains below come from one sample, sequenced in a study of T cells in localized non-small cell lung cancer. TCRdb keeps only in-frame clones here, not all; method: immunoSEQ multiplex PCR. The sample yields 58,000 or so clones, around 90% seen once. The sample consisted of peripheral blood, taken before any cancer treatment. The source of these receptors is a woman aged 35 to 70 with stage I lung adenocarcinoma.

V gene TRBV7-9 combines with J gene TRBJ2-3; 9 nucleotides match TRBD1. The V and J ends lost 5 bases and 4 bases, in that order; junction bases with no gene match: 7. This CDR3 comprises 15 residues. Per germline, CDR1 SEHNR and CDR2 FQNEAQ (reference sequence). CDR3 in amino acids: CASSGDREGPDTQYF. DNA for the CDR3: TGTGCCAGCAGCGGGGACAGGGAGGGCCCAGATACGCAGTATTTT.

This clone has a single count. This chain uses TRBV27 with TRBJ1-1; 8 bases are a match to TRBD1. The CDR3 has 13 amino acids. J was trimmed by 11 bases and V by 0 bases; bases with no gene match: 5. CDR1 MNHEY and CDR2 SMNVEV come from the germline V gene (reference sequence). The CDR3 spells CASSLSFGQGAFF. The CDR3 DNA sequence: TGTGCCAGCAGTTTATCCTTCGGACAGGGTGCTTTCTTT.

DNA for the CDR3: TGTGCCATCAGTTCTCCCGAAGGGGCCGCAGATACGCAGTATTTT. Translated: CAISSPEGAADTQYF. The chain links TRBV10-3 to TRBJ2-3; perhaps TRBD1 as D (5 bases). Trimming stripped 5 bases from V and 4 bases from J, with 16 bases between. CDR1 and CDR2 from the germline V gene are ENHRY and SYGVKD. The CDR3 has 15 amino acids.

This clone was seen just once. This chain uses TRBV10-1 with TRBJ2-1; D call uncertain. The CDR3 extends over 16 amino acids. Germline values: CDR1 WNHNN, CDR2 SYGVQD (reference sequence). V was shortened by 0 bases and J by 0 bases, with 9 bases between the two germline ends. This CDR3 reads CASSESGRSSYNEQFF. The CDR3 DNA follows: TGCGCCAGCAGTGAGTCTGGCAGATCCTCCTACAATGAGCAGTTCTTC.

The J gene is TRBJ2-2, the V gene TRBV27; TRBD1 matches 8 bases. J gave up 5 bases and V 5 bases, and 19 bases lay outside the gene matches. This CDR3 contains 19 residues. CDR1 and CDR2 (germline): MNHEY, SMNVEV (reference sequence). CDR3: CASSQGQGGGWAKTGELFF. The DNA for the CDR3 is TGTGCCAGCAGTCAAGGACAGGGTGGGGGTTGGGCAAAGACCGGGGAGCTGTTTTTT.

This chain links TRBV18 with TRBJ2-3, with D unclear. With 5 bases removed from V and 2 bases from J, the gap between germline ends came to 5 bases. CDR1 KGHSH and CDR2 LQKENI come from the germline V gene. The CDR3 is 12 amino acids. In DNA, the CDR3 is TGTGCCAGCTCAGCATACACAGATACGCAGTATTTT. Its protein is CASSAYTDTQYF. Filled out from reference TRBV18 and TRBJ2-3, the complete variable domain reads NAGVMQNPRHLVRRRGQEARLRCSPMKGHSHVYWYRQLPEEGLKFMVYLQKENIIDESGMPKERFSAEFPKEGPSILRIQQVVRGDSAAYFCASSAYTDTQYFGPGTRLTVL.

The chain combines TRBV28 with TRBJ2-1; TRBD2 matches 7 bases. The germline CDR1 and CDR2 sequences are MDHEN and SYDVKM. V trimming: 5 bases; J trimming: 5 bases; junction bases outside the gene matches: 9. The CDR3 consists of 15 residues. The CDR3 spells CASSDPGLGNNEQFF. The CDR3 DNA is TGTGCCAGCAGTGACCCCGGACTAGGAAACAATGAGCAGTTCTTC.

V is TRBV19 and J is TRBJ2-1; 9 nucleotides match TRBD2. The CDR3 length is 15 residues. With 3 bases clipped from V and 3 bases from J, the junction kept 3 bases outside the gene matches. CDR1 and CDR2 (germline): LNHDA, SQIVND (reference sequence). For the CDR3, the DNA is TGTGCCAGTAGTATCGGCGGGGGGGGCTACAATGAGCAGTTCTTC. This encodes CASSIGGGGYNEQFF.

This clone was found a few times. The chain employs TRBV7-8 and TRBJ2-3; the match to TRBD2 covers 14 bases. Unmatched junction bases numbered 6, after V lost 4 bases and J lost 6 bases. Germline values: CDR1 SGHVS, CDR2 FQNEAQ. This CDR3 contains 16 residues. In DNA, the CDR3 is TGTGCCAGCAGCTCCGGACTAGCGGGAGGTGGCGATACGCAGTATTTT. It specifies CASSSGLAGGGDTQYF.

This chain joins TRBV6-5 and TRBJ2-7, with D tentatively TRBD2 (6 bases). Trimming shortened V by 4 bases and J by 0 bases, and 13 bases separated the two germline ends. The CDR3 is 15 residues long. Germline V CDR1 and CDR2: MNHEY, SVGAGI. In DNA, the CDR3 is TGTGCCAGCAGTTCCCGTTTGGGAGGCTCCTACGAGCAGTACTTC. It translates to CASSSRLGGSYEQYF.

This chain links TRBV15 with TRBJ2-1, with TRBD1 identical over 9 bases. V dropped 0 bases and J dropped 7; count of bases not matched to a gene: 7. The CDR3 is 16 amino acids. Germline V gives CDR1 LNHNV, CDR2 YYDKDF (reference sequence). CDR3 bases: TGTGCCACCAGCAGAGATCAAGGACAGGGGCTGAATGAGCAGTTCTTC. Encoded protein: CATSRDQGQGLNEQFF.

J is TRBJ2-7 and V is TRBV6-1, with D perhaps TRBD2 (6 bases). V was pared by 4 bases and J by 3 bases, with 7 bases between. Germline CDR1 reads MNHNS; CDR2 reads SASEGT. This CDR3 spans 12 amino acids. CDR3 coding DNA: TGTGCCAGCAGTGGGGGGGTCTACGAGCAGTACTTC. It yields the protein CASSGGVYEQYF.

The CDR3: CASSLRDSRTGELFF. The CDR3 coding sequence is TGTGCCAGCAGCTTAAGGGACAGCCGGACCGGGGAGCTGTTTTTT. The chain recombines TRBV7-3 with TRBJ2-2, with 7 bases aligning to TRBD1. Germline lookup yields CDR1 SGHTA and CDR2 FQGTGA. V lost 1 base, J lost 5 bases, and 4 bases stayed unmatched. This CDR3 comprises 15 residues.

The rearrangement uses TRBV4-3 and TRBJ1-5, with 7 bases identical to TRBD1. Germline loops: CDR1 LGHNA, CDR2 YSLEER. CDR3 length: 15 amino acids. The trim removed 2 bases at V and 7 bases at J, leaving 8 bases unmatched. This CDR3 reads CASSQSMTGSQPQHF. In DNA, the CDR3 is TGCGCCAGCAGCCAATCCATGACAGGGTCCCAGCCCCAGCATTTT.

V is TRBV6-1 and J is TRBJ1-1; D is unresolved. The CDR3 consists of 13 residues. Germline lookup yields CDR1 MNHNS and CDR2 SASEGT. V was trimmed by 10 bases and J by 0 bases, leaving 12 bases between them. Here the CDR3 reads CAIYRGMNTEAFF. The CDR3 nucleotides are TGTGCCATTTACAGAGGAATGAACACTGAAGCTTTCTTT.

The chain recombines TRBV7-3 with TRBJ1-1; unclear D gene. This CDR3 has 13 amino acids. Germline V gene lookup returns CDR1 SGHTA and CDR2 FQGTGA. The V end was cut by 8 bases, the J end by 0 bases, with 10 bases between. In DNA, the CDR3 is TGTGCCAGCTCCAACCATCTGAACACTGAAGCTTTCTTT. Translation: CASSNHLNTEAFF. Drawing the rest from reference TRBV7-3 and TRBJ1-1, the complete variable domain is GAGVSQTPSNKVTEKGKYVELRCDPISGHTALYWYRQSLGQGPEFLIYFQGTGAADDSGLPNDRFFAVRPEGSVSTLKIQRTERGDSAVYLCASSNHLNTEAFFGQGTRLTVV.

The chain recombines TRBV21-1 with TRBJ2-7. TRBV21-1 is tagged as a pseudogene. The CDR3 contains 12 residues. The CDR3 bases are TGTGCCAGCAGAAATCCTCCAAACGAGCAGTACTTC. It yields the protein CASRNPPNEQYF.